This T cell receptor beta chain was recovered during a study of T cells after yellow fever vaccination (dated by TCRdb to between 2017 and 2020). General notes on the study: The SMART-Seq v4 Ultra Low Input RNA kit was used to prepare libraries from fractions with low cell numbers. Blood was drawn at multiple timepoints before and after primary and secondary immunization, with bulk PBMC replicates and cell subsets isolated. Bulk TCR alpha and beta repertoires were sequenced longitudinally to track T-cell clones before and after primary and booster YFV17D yellow fever vaccination. The cohort comprised two healthy male donors, one aged 18 to 30 and one aged 30 to 39 years.

The treatment or condition label for this specimen denotes: live attenuated yellow fever vaccine strain. A standard Ficoll-Paque protocol was used to isolate PBMCs from peripheral blood. Dynabeads CD4 and CD8 positive selection kits were used to isolate the CD4 and CD8 T-cell fractions. TriZol was used to extract RNA from bulk PBMCs, CD4 and CD8 fractions, and dextramer-positive and dextramer-negative fractions. This clonotype was detected many times. There is no known antigen for this receptor. No base quality information exists; no much larger clone differs at one position. TCR cDNA was made using 5'RACE template switching, a step that added a universal primer site and unique molecular identifiers. cDNA synthesis was primed from both the TCR alpha and TCR beta constant segments. Libraries were amplified in two PCR steps, with sample barcodes and sequencing adapters added in the second step. Sequencing of libraries was performed on Illumina HiSeq 2500 (2x100 bp) or NovaSeq (2x150 bp). The published analysis was carried out like this. MIGEC handled demultiplexing of reads and collapsing into UMI consensus sequences, while MiXCR performed V(D)J alignment. Using edgeR on replicate PBMC samples, clonotypes were called vaccine-responding if FDR was below 0.01 and the log2 fold change was above 5 up to day 15. Each bulk clonotype received a CD4 or CD8 identity based on whether the sequenced CD4 or CD8 repertoire contained that clonotype at higher abundance. TCRdb reprocessed the public reads (quality trimming at Q25 with fastp, clone calling with MiXCR) and kept in-frame beta chains. Entries that share a CDR3 protein sequence are merged under the most common genes and DNA. These V and J calls rely on TCRdb rather than the paper's analysis. For this sample the table gives more than 95,000 distinct CDR3 sequences, of which under 8% were detected only once. Clones ranked in the top ten supply roughly 2.5% of the sample.

Study-wide conclusions, independent of this receptor: After the booster, most of the clones that had expanded following primary vaccination were detected again (just under 97% of CD4 and around 90% of CD8), which suggests that memory was broadly maintained. Computational filtering was needed because FACS-sorted repertoires could contain abundant contaminating clonotypes from the bulk population. Compared with the primary T-cell response, the secondary T-cell response was weaker but faster, peaking on day 5 rather than day 15. Only a couple of donors were included in the study, so the extent to which the findings can be generalized is limited. A small share of clonotypes occurred in both CD4 and CD8 compartments, likely arising from convergent recombination.

CDR1 and CDR2 (MNHNS, SASEGT) derive from the germline V gene. Inclusive of the bounding cysteine and phenylalanine, the CDR3 is 13 residues long. Only the CDR3 DNA is retained, 39 bases long and in frame from the first base. V gives up 7 bases and J gives up 0 bases, and the segment between their germline ends measures 7 bases. The V and J segments used are TRBV6-1 and TRBJ1-3; the D gene identity is not certain. The sequence was collected from a young man who received the YFV17D yellow fever vaccine. This sample comprised CD4+ T cells sorted from PBMCs, obtained more than 8 days after the first yellow fever vaccination. The nucleotides are TGTGCCAGCAAGTCTTACTCTGGAAACACCATATATTTT. Its protein reads: CASKSYSGNTIYF.